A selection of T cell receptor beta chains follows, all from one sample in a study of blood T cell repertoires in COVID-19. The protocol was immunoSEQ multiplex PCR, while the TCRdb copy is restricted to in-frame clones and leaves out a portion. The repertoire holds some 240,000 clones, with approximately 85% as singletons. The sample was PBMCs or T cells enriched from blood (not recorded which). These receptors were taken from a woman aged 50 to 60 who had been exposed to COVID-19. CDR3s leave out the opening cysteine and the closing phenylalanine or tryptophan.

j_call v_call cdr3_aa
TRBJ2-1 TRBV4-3 ASSQGIFSYEQF
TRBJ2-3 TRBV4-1 ASSQDRTSGADTQY
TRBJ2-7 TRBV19 ARAGGHDEQY
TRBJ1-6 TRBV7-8 ASSTDSRYSPLH
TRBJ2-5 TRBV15 ATRGAAETQY
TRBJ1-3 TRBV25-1 ASSGTGGISGNTIY
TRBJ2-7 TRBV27 ASSFSVTGRSNEQY
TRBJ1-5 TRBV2 ASGDRGYSNQPQH
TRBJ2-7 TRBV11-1 ASSLDRDPFYEQY
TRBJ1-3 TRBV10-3 AITSGQGLNTIY
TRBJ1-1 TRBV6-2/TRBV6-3 ASSSTGNTEAF
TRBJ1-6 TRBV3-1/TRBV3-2 ASSQARGRDNSPLH
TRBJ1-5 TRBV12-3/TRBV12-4 ASSRQGDQPQH
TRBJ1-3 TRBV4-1 ASSQGVEGVASGNTIY
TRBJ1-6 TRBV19 ASTTGGWNSPLH
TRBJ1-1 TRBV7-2 ASTNPGKAEAF
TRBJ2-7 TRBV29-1 SVGGPSGSYEQY
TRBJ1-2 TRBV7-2 ASSPPGYALDT
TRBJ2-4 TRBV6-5 AVSLNIQY
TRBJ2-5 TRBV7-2 ASSSGMRGHQETQY
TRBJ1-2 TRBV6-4 ASSTYENGQPDGYT
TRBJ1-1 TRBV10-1 ASSPLQGANTEAF
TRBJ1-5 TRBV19 ASSLPTVVSNQPQH
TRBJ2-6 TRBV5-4 ASSTGVVSGANVLT
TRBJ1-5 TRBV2 ASSADRGGYQPQH
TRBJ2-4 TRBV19 ASGGPGGKNIQY
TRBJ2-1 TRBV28 ASGQGENEQF
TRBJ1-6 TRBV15 ATSSRGNSPLH
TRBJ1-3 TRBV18 ASSPLPGTGDANTIY
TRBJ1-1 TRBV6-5 ASNPGGEAF
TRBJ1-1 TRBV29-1 SVGQPRTEAF
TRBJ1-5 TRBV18 ASSPVHSNQPQH
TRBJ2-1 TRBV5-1 ASSLWASGHNEQF
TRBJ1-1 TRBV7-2 ASSLDRGWKNTEAF
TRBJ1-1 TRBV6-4 ASSASGPLEAF
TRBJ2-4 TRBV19 ASSILGAGEGAKNIQY
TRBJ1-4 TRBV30 AWQSGFNEKLF
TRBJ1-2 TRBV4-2 ASSQDGGGSGGYT
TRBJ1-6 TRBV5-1 ASSLSGSHNSPLH
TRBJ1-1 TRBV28 ASSPGQLNTEAF
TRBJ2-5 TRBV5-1 ASSFRTVQETQY
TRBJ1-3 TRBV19 ASSPRTGQSSGNTIY
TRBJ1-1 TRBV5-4 ASSPVGLNTEAF
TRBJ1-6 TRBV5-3 AARSAGSYNSPLH
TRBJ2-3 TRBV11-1 ASSPPGTHTDTQY
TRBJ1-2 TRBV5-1 ASSRQGADYGYT
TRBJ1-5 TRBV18 ASSSDRNQPQH
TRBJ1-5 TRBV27 ASKAGLKSNQPQH
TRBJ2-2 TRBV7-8 ASSPRGRGAVAGELF
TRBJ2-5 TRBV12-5 ASGPNEAQY
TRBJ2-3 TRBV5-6 ASSFRGSDTQY
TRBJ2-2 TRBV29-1 SARGQGNTGELF